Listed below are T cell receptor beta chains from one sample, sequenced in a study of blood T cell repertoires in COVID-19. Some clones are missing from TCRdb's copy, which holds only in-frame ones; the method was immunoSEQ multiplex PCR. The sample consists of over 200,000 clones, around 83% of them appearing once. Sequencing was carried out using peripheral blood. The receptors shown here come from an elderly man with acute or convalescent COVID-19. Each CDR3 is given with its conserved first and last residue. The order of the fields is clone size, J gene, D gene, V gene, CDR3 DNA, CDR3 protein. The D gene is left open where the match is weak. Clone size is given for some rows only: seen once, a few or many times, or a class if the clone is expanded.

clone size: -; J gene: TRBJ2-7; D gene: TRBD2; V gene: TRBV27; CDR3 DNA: TGTGCCAGCAGTTACCTAGCGGGTACCTACGAGCAGTACTTC; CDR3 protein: CASSYLAGTYEQYF
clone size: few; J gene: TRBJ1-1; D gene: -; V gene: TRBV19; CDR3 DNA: TGTGCCAGTAAGTCGGGACTAACCACTGAAGCTTTCTTT; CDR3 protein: CASKSGLTTEAFF
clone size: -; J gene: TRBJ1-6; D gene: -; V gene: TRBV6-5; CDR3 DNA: TGTGCCAGCAGCCCGGAGAGCTCCTATAATTCACCCCTCCACTTT; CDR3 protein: CASSPESSYNSPLHF
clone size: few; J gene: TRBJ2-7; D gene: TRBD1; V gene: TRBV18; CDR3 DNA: TGTGCCAGCTCACGGGACAGGGGCGAGCAGTACTTC; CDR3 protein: CASSRDRGEQYF
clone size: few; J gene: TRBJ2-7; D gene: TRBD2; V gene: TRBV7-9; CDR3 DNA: TGTGCCAGCAGCCCGAGGGGGGCCGGGAGGGCCTACGAGCAGTACTTC; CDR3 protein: CASSPRGAGRAYEQYF
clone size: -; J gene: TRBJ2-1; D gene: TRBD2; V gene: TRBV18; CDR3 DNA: TGTGCCAGCTCACCTGGACTAGCGGGGGACAATGAGCAGTTCTTC; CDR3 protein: CASSPGLAGDNEQFF
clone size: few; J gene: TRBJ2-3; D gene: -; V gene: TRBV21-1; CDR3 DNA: TGTGCCAGCAGGACTAGGACTAGCGGGGTGCTTGATACGCAGTATTTT; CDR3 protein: CASRTRTSGVLDTQYF
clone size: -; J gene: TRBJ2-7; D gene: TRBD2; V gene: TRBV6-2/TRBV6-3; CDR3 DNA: TGTGCCAGCAGTCCACCTACAATGACTAGCGGCTCTTACGAGCAGTACTTC; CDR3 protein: CASSPPTMTSGSYEQYF
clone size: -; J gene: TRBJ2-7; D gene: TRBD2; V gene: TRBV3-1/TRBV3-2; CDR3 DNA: TGTGCCAGCCACTCAGCGGGAGGGCCTGACGAGCAGTACTTC; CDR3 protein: CASHSAGGPDEQYF
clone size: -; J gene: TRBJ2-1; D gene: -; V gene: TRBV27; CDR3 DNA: -; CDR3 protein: CASIPSGPASANEQFF
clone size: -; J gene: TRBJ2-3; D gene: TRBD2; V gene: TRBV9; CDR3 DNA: TGTGCCAGCAGCAGTAGCGGGGGCAACACAGATACGCAGTATTTT; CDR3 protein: CASSSSGGNTDTQYF
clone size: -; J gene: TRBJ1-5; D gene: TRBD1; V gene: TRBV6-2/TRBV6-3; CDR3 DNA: TGTGCCAGCAGTGACCCGACAGGGATGGGCAATCAGCCCCAGCATTTT; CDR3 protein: CASSDPTGMGNQPQHF
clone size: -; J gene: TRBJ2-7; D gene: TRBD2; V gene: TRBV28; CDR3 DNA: TGTGCCAGCAGTTTAAAAGCGGGAGGGCCGGGGGAGCAGTACTTC; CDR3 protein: CASSLKAGGPGEQYF
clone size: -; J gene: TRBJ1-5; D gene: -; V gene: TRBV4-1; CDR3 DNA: TGCGCCAGCAGCCAGAACAGGGATCAGCCCCAGCATTTT; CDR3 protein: CASSQNRDQPQHF
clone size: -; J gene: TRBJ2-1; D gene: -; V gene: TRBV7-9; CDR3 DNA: TGTGCCAGCAGCACGGGTATCCTCCCCTACAATGAGCAGTTCTTC; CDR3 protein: CASSTGILPYNEQFF
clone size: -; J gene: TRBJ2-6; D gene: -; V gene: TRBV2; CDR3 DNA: TGTGCCAGCAGTCCCCTTAGGGGTCCAACTGGGGCCAACGTCCTGACTTTC; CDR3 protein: CASSPLRGPTGANVLTF
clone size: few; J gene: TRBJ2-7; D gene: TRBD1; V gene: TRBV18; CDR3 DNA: TGTGCCAGCTCACTGAGGGACAGGGGGTCGGCCGAGCAGTACTTC; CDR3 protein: CASSLRDRGSAEQYF
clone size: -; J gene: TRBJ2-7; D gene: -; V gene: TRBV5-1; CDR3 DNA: TGCGCCAGCAGCTTGGGGTCCGGGTACGGCTACGAGCAGTACTTC; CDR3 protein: CASSLGSGYGYEQYF
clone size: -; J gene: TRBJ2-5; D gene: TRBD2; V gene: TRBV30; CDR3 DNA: TGTGCCTGGAGTGTGGGAGCGGGAGGGCTGCGAGAGACCCAGTACTTC; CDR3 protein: CAWSVGAGGLRETQYF
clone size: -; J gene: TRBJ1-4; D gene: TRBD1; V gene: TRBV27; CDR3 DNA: TGTGCCAGCAGTAAAAACAGGGGGCAGGGTGAAAAACTGTTTTTT; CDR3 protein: CASSKNRGQGEKLFF
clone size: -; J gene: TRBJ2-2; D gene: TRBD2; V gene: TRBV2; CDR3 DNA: TGTGCCAGCGGCCCCCGGGAGCGGGGGCTCAACACCGGGGAGCTGTTTTTT; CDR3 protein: CASGPRERGLNTGELFF
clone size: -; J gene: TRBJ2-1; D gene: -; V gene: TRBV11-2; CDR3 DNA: TGTGCCAGCAGCTTAACGGGGAGCTCCTACAATGAGCAGTTCTTC; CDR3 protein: CASSLTGSSYNEQFF
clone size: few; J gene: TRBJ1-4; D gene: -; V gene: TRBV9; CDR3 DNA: TGTGCCAGCAGCCCGCGGACAAACCTCAATGAAAAACTGTTTTTT; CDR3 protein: CASSPRTNLNEKLFF
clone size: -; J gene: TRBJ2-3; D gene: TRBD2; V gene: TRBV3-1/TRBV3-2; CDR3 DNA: TGTGCCAGCAGCCGAAGCGGGGGGGCCACAGATACGCAGTATTTT; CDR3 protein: CASSRSGGATDTQYF
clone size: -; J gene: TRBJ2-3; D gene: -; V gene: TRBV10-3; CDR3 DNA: TGTGCCATCAGTGAGGGGCAGCGCACAGATACGCAGTATTTT; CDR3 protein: CAISEGQRTDTQYF
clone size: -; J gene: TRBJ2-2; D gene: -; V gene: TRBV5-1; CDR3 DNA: TGCGCCAGCAGCTTTCGTGGTAGCCAGGCGGGCACCGGGGAGCTGTTTTTT; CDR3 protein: CASSFRGSQAGTGELFF
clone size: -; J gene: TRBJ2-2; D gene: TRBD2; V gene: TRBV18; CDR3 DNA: TGTGCCAGCTCGTTGACTAGCGGGAGTTCTCTGGGGACCGGGGAGCTGTTTTTT; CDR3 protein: CASSLTSGSSLGTGELFF
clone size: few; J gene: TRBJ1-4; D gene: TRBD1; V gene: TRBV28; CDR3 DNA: TGTGCCAGCAGTGGGAACAGGGGTTTGAAAGCAACTAATGAAAAACTGTTTTTT; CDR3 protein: CASSGNRGLKATNEKLFF
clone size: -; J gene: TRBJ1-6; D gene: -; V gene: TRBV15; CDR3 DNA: TGTGCCACCAGCAGAGATCGACTGGGTATTTCACCCCTCCACTTT; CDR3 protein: CATSRDRLGISPLHF
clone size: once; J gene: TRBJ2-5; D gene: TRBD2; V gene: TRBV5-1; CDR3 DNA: TGCGCCAGCAGCTTGGGGGGACTAGATCAAGAGACCCAGTACTTC; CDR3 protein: CASSLGGLDQETQYF
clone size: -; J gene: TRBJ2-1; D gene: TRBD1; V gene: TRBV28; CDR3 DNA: TGTGCCAGCAGCCACGGGACAGGGAGGCGTAATGAGCAGTTCTTC; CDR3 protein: CASSHGTGRRNEQFF
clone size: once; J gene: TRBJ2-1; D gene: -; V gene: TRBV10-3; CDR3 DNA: TGTGCCATCAATCCTAGCGAGACCTACAATGAGCAGTTCTTC; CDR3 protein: CAINPSETYNEQFF
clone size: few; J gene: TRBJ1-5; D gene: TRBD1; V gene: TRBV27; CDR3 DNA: TGTGCCAGCAGGTTGACAGGGGGCTTCGGAGGCAATCAGCCCCAGCATTTT; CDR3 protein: CASRLTGGFGGNQPQHF
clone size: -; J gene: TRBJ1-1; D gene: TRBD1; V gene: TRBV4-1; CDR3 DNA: TGCGCCAGCAGCCCACAGGGGGCTCATATGGTGGGCACTGAAGCTTTCTTT; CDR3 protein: CASSPQGAHMVGTEAFF
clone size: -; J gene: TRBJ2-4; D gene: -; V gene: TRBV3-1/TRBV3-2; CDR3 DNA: TGTGCCAGCAGCCAGGACGGAACCCAGGGGGGACTCTCCAAAAACATTCAGTACTTC; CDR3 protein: CASSQDGTQGGLSKNIQYF
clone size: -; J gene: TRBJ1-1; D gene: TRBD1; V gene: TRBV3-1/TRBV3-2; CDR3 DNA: TGTGCCAGCAGCCCCGGGACAGGGAAAAGTGCCGCTTTCTTT; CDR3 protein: CASSPGTGKSAAFF
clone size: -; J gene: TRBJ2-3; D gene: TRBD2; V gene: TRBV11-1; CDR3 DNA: TGTGCCAGCAGCTTAGGTCCGACTAGCCGAGGAGATACGCAGTATTTT; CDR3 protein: CASSLGPTSRGDTQYF